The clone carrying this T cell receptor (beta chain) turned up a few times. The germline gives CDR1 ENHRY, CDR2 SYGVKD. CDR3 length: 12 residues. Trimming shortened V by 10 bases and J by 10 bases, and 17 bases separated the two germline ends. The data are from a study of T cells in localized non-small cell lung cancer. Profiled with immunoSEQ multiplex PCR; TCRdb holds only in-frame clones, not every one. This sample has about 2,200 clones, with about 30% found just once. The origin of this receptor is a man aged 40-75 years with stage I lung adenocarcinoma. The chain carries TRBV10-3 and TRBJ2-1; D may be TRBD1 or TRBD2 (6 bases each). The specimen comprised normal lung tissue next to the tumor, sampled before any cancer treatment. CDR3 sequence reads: CASLKRGEEQFF. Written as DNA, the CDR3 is TGTGCCAGCTTAAAAAGGGGGGAGGAGCAGTTCTTC.